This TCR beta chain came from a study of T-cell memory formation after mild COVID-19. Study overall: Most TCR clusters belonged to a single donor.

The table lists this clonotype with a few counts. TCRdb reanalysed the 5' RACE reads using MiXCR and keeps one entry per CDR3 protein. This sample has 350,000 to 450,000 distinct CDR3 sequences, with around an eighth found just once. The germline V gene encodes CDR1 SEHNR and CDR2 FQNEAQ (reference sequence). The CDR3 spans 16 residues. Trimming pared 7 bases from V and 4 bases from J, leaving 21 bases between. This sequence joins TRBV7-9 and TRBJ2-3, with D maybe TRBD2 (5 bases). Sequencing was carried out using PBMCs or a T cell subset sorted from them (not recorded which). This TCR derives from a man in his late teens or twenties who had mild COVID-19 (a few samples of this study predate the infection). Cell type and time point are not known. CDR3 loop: CASIHKGEGEADTQYF. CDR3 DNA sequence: TGTGCCAGCATCCATAAAGGAGAGGGAGAGGCAGATACGCAGTATTTT.